Each of the 20 T cell receptor beta chains below was sequenced from the same sample in a study of long-term antiretroviral therapy in people with HIV. Samples were assayed with immunoSEQ v3.0 at survey level. Method: immunoSEQ multiplex PCR; TCRdb's copy keeps in-frame clones and lacks some. The sample yields tens of thousands of clones, approximately 80% seen once. The material was unsorted PBMCs, obtained around 4.3 years after starting antiretroviral therapy. These receptors originate from a man aged 30-40 years with HIV.

V is TRBV4-3 and J is TRBJ1-5; TRBD1 agrees at 7 bases. The CDR3 runs 14 residues. With 1 base clipped from V and 5 bases from J, the junction kept 2 bases outside the gene matches. In germline, CDR1 is LGHNA, CDR2 YSLEER. The CDR3 reads CASSQGQGDQPQHF. As DNA, the CDR3 is TGCGCCAGCAGCCAAGGACAGGGCGATCAGCCCCAGCATTTT.

The chain is built from TRBV16 and TRBJ1-1; maybe TRBD1 (6 bases). Germline loops: CDR1 KGHSY, CDR2 FQNENV. V was cut by 2 bases and J by 5 bases, with 12 bases left in between. CDR3 length equals 14 residues. The CDR3 is CASSQRGGVTEAFF. CDR3 nucleotides: TGTGCCAGCAGCCAAAGAGGGGGGGTGACTGAAGCTTTCTTT.

The chain carries TRBV5-1 and TRBJ2-5; D ambiguous. V lost 1 base and J lost 2, with 6 bases in between. CDR3 size: 13 residues. Germline loops: CDR1 SGHRS, CDR2 YFSETQ. This CDR3 is CASSLTAQETQYF. As DNA, the CDR3 is TGCGCCAGCAGCTTGACAGCACAAGAGACCCAGTACTTC. The variable domain in full, completed from reference TRBV5-1 and TRBJ2-5, reads KAGVTQTPRYLIKTRGQQVTLSCSPISGHRSVSWYQQTPGQGLQFLFEYFSETQRNKGNFPGRFSGRQFSNSRSEMNVSTLELGDSALYLCASSLTAQETQYFGPGTRLLVL.

J is TRBJ2-3 and V is TRBV4-2; 11 positions agree with TRBD1. The CDR3 runs to 15 residues. Per the germline V gene, CDR1 is LGHNA and CDR2 is YNFKEQ. The V gene end was trimmed by 1 base and the J gene end by 4 bases; junction bases not matched to a gene: 1. As DNA, the CDR3 is TGTGCCAGCAGCCAAGGGACAGGGGGCGCAGATACGCAGTATTTT. This translates into CASSQGTGGADTQYF.

The chain has TRBV2 and TRBJ2-2; the D is unclear. Trimming took 6 bases from V and 0 from J, leaving 8 bases between them. There are 14 residues in the CDR3. The V gene's germline CDR1 is SNHLY and CDR2 FYNNEI. CDR3 sequence: CASRRSPNTGELFF. Here the CDR3 DNA reads TGTGCCAGCAGGCGGAGCCCGAACACCGGGGAGCTGTTTTTT.

J is TRBJ2-7 and V is TRBV5-4; weak D call: TRBD2 (5 bases). Per germline, CDR1 SGHNT and CDR2 YYREEE (reference sequence). The V and J ends lost 1 base and 6 bases respectively, with 8 bases between them. This CDR3 region has 12 residues. This chain's CDR3 is CASSLFGSEQYF. The DNA for the CDR3 is TGTGCCAGCAGCTTGTTTGGGAGCGAGCAGTACTTC.

The J gene is TRBJ2-3, the V gene TRBV9, with a possible D match to TRBD2 (7 bases). V lost 3 bases, J lost 0 bases, and 14 bases lay in between. Germline V CDR1 and CDR2: SGDLS, YYNGEE. This CDR3 region has 16 residues. CDR3: CASSGGGPASTDTQYF. Here the CDR3 DNA reads TGTGCCAGCAGCGGGGGGGGGCCCGCTAGCACAGATACGCAGTATTTT.

The chain carries TRBV19 and TRBJ1-1; D remains ambiguous. Between the trimmed V and J ends, which lost 1 base and 4 bases, there was a span of 13 bases. The CDR3 covers 15 residues. CDR1 is LNHDA, CDR2 SQIVND, per germline (reference sequence). This chain's CDR3 is CASSIGEALGTEAFF. Written as DNA, the CDR3 is TGTGCCAGTAGTATAGGTGAGGCTTTAGGCACTGAAGCTTTCTTT.

This chain joins TRBV28 and TRBJ1-1, with unresolved D. Germline V gives CDR1 MDHEN, CDR2 SYDVKM. The CDR3 has 14 residues. V was clipped by 6 bases and J by 0 bases, with 11 bases between them. The CDR3 loop reads CASRLGSVNTEAFF. CDR3 nucleotide sequence: TGTGCCAGCAGGTTAGGGAGTGTGAACACTGAAGCTTTCTTT. Full variable domain (rest looked up from reference TRBV28 and TRBJ1-1): DVKVTQSSRYLVKRTGEKVFLECVQDMDHENMFWYRQDPGLGLRLIYFSYDVKMKEKGDIPEGYSVSREKKERFSLILESASTNQTSMYLCASRLGSVNTEAFFGQGTRLTVV.

This rearrangement joins TRBV27 to TRBJ2-2; D possibly corresponds to TRBD2 (6 bases). Germline V gives CDR1 MNHEY, CDR2 SMNVEV (reference sequence). The CDR3 contains 15 residues. V was pared by 1 base and J by 4 bases, with 10 bases between. This CDR3 reads CASSLYGGGTGELFF. The CDR3 bases are TGTGCCAGCAGTTTATATGGGGGAGGCACCGGGGAGCTGTTTTTT.

The chain employs TRBV5-1 and TRBJ1-1; possible D gene TRBD1, 5 bases. Trimming left V 3 bases short and J 5 bases short, with 11 bases between. The CDR3 loop spans 13 amino acids. Per the germline V gene, CDR1 is SGHRS and CDR2 is YFSETQ. Written as DNA, the CDR3 is TGCGCCAGCAGCTCCTCCGGGGGTACTGAAGCTTTCTTT. Its protein product is CASSSSGGTEAFF.

The chain employs TRBV20-1 and TRBJ1-2; perhaps TRBD1 as D (5 bases). The V gene lost 2 bases and the J gene lost 8 bases, with 9 bases spanning the gap. This CDR3 is built from 11 residues. Germline CDR1 is DFQATT and CDR2 is SNEGSKA (reference sequence). The CDR3 region has the DNA TGCAGTGCTAGACAGGGAATAGGCTACACCTTC. This codes for CSARQGIGYTF.

The rearrangement links TRBV7-3 to TRBJ2-2; 12 bases fit TRBD2. Unmatched junction bases numbered 8, after V lost 3 bases and J lost 3 bases. The CDR3 consists of 18 residues. Germline lookup yields CDR1 SGHTA and CDR2 FQGTGA. CDR3 protein: CASSFRLAGVRYTGELFF. CDR3 nucleotide sequence: TGTGCCAGCAGCTTTCGACTAGCGGGAGTTAGGTACACCGGGGAGCTGTTTTTT.

The chain recombines TRBV28 with TRBJ2-7; D remains unclear. CDR3 length: 15 residues. V was cut by 4 bases and J by 0 bases, with 13 bases left in between. Germline loops: CDR1 MDHEN, CDR2 SYDVKM. The CDR3 loop is CASSSAGVSSYEQYF. CDR3 DNA sequence: TGTGCCAGCAGTTCGGCTGGCGTAAGCTCCTACGAGCAGTACTTC.

The chain couples TRBV13 to TRBJ1-2; D unresolved. The germline gives CDR1 PRHDT, CDR2 FYEKMQ (reference sequence). The ends were cut back, 6 bases at V and 8 bases at J, with 16 bases in the middle. This CDR3 comprises 13 residues. CDR3 DNA: TGTGCCAGCAGTTATTCCCAACCCACGGGCTACACCTTC. This gives the protein CASSYSQPTGYTF.

The chain links TRBV2 to TRBJ1-4; TRBD1 aligns across 10 bases. Trimming removed 6 bases from V and 4 bases from J; junction bases left unmatched: 11. The CDR3 has 17 residues. Germline V gives CDR1 SNHLY, CDR2 FYNNEI. CDR3 protein: CASSGRGQGFFNEKLFF. DNA of the CDR3: TGTGCCAGCAGCGGCCGGGGACAGGGGTTCTTTAATGAAAAACTGTTTTTT.

There are a few counts of this clone. V and J are TRBV15 and TRBJ2-2; the D gene is possibly TRBD2 (5 bases). There are 13 residues in the CDR3. The germline gives CDR1 LNHNV, CDR2 YYDKDF (reference sequence). The V end lost 8 bases, the J end lost 1 base, and 8 bases lay between the germline ends. The CDR3: CATSGENTGELFF. Here the CDR3 DNA reads TGTGCCACCTCCGGGGAGAACACCGGGGAGCTGTTTTTT.

This clone has a single count. The V call is TRBV5-1, the J call TRBJ2-2; D is perhaps TRBD1 or TRBD2 (5 bases each). V gave up 2 bases and J gave up 5 bases, with 10 bases separating them. Germline loops: CDR1 SGHRS, CDR2 YFSETQ. This CDR3 spans 14 amino acids. CDR3 nucleotide sequence: TGCGCCAGCAGCTTTGGGGGATCGACCGGGGAGCTGTTTTTT. This codes for CASSFGGSTGELFF.

There are a few counts of this clone. This chain uses TRBV5-5 with TRBJ2-7; possible D gene TRBD1, 5 bases. This CDR3 has 15 residues. The germline V gene encodes CDR1 SGHKS and CDR2 YYEKEE (reference sequence). V lost 5 bases and J lost 2, with 17 bases in between. Here the CDR3 reads CASRYRQLGTYEQYF. The CDR3 DNA sequence: TGTGCCAGCAGGTATAGACAGTTGGGTACCTACGAGCAGTACTTC. Using reference TRBV5-5 and TRBJ2-7 for the parts outside the CDR3, the full variable domain is DAGVTQSPTHLIKTRGQQVTLRCSPISGHKSVSWYQQVLGQGPQFIFQYYEKEERGRGNFPDRFSARQFPNYSSELNVNALLLGDSALYLCASRYRQLGTYEQYFGPGTRLTVT.

This chain connects TRBV5-1 to TRBJ2-5; no definite D call. This CDR3 region has 13 residues. Trimming took off 2 bases at V and 3 bases at J, with 8 bases between the two ends. Germline V gives CDR1 SGHRS, CDR2 YFSETQ. The CDR3 region has the DNA TGCGCCAGCAGCTTAGGATCCGAAGAGACCCAGTACTTC. Protein: CASSLGSEETQYF.